The rows below give T cell receptor beta chains drawn from one sample of a study of T cell changes during pregnancy in multiple sclerosis. This table comes from immunoSEQ multiplex PCR, and its TCRdb copy is limited to in-frame clones, with some not included. The data show about 80,000 clones, with about 91% seen just once and 2.5% to 3% held by the top ten. The sequences come from peripheral blood, collected before pregnancy. Receptors originate from a female donor with multiple sclerosis, enrolled in a pregnancy study. The CDR3 runs from the conserved cysteine through the conserved F or W. D genes are given only for firm matches. Some rows have no size entry. The others give once, few or many, or a class for an expanded clone.

abundance	j_gene	len	v_gene	d_gene	CDR3nt	CDR3aa
NA	TRBJ2-3	14	TRBV13	NA	TGTGCCAGCAGCTTACAGGGCGGCACAGATACGCAGTATTTT	CASSLQGGTDTQYF
NA	TRBJ2-7	14	TRBV7-2	NA	TGTGCCAGCAGCTTAGCGCTGGGTAGCGGCGAGCAGTACTTC	CASSLALGSGEQYF
NA	TRBJ1-5	15	TRBV7-9	TRBD1	TGTGCCAGCAGCACGGACAGGGCCTTCAATCAGCCCCAGCATTTT	CASSTDRAFNQPQHF
NA	TRBJ2-2	16	TRBV4-1	NA	TGCGCCAGCAGCCCCCTTGTAGCTGGTGACACCGGGGAGCTGTTTTTT	CASSPLVAGDTGELFF
NA	TRBJ2-7	18	TRBV11-3	TRBD2	TGTGCCAGCAGCTCCACTTCTGGGGGACTAACTAGATTCTACGAGCAGTACTTC	CASSSTSGGLTRFYEQYF
NA	TRBJ2-7	18	TRBV4-2	TRBD1	TGTGCCAGCAGCCAAGAACAGCCCGGGACAGGGAATACGGGCGAGCAGTACTTC	CASSQEQPGTGNTGEQYF
NA	TRBJ2-5	14	TRBV2	NA	TGTGCCAGCAGTGAAGCGTTGGGCAGGGAGACCCAGTACTTC	CASSEALGRETQYF
NA	TRBJ1-2	16	TRBV5-8	NA	TGTGCCAGCAGCTTGGCCCCGATCGTGACAGATTATGGCTACACCTTC	CASSLAPIVTDYGYTF
NA	TRBJ1-3	21	TRBV9	TRBD1	TGTGCCAGCAGCGATAACAGGGGAGCAACACAACCACTCGTCTCTGGAAACACCATATATTTT	CASSDNRGATQPLVSGNTIYF
NA	TRBJ2-1	16	TRBV7-2	TRBD2	TGTGCCAGCAGTCGGACTAGCGGAATCTCCTACAATGAGCAGTTCTTC	CASSRTSGISYNEQFF
NA	TRBJ1-3	17	TRBV6-1	TRBD1	TGTGCCAGCAGTGAACGGGACAGGGGGTTCTCTGGAAACACCATATATTTT	CASSERDRGFSGNTIYF
NA	TRBJ2-2	14	TRBV2	NA	TGTGCCAGCAGTGTTCTACTAGCCGGCGGGGAGCTGTTTTTT	CASSVLLAGGELFF
few	TRBJ1-2	15	TRBV6-1	TRBD1	TGTGCCAGCAGTGCACTCACCCGGGACAGAATTGGCTACACCTTC	CASSALTRDRIGYTF
NA	TRBJ2-2	15	TRBV7-7	NA	TGTGCTAGCAGCTCAGTTGGACTTAACACCGGGGAGCTGTTTTTT	CASSSVGLNTGELFF
NA	TRBJ2-7	13	TRBV30	NA	TGTGCCTGGAGCCTGACAGTAACCTACGAGCAGTACTTC	CAWSLTVTYEQYF
NA	TRBJ1-1	13	TRBV29-1	NA	TGCAGCGCCCCTTCCAGGTTTAACACTGAAGCTTTCTTT	CSAPSRFNTEAFF